The 14 T cell receptor beta chains given below trace back to one sample, sequenced in a study of cytomegalovirus exposure and HLA in healthy donors. The study ran its PCR with 60 Vbeta and 13 Jbeta primers. Repertoires were generated with immunoSEQ multiplex PCR, while TCRdb's copy carries only in-frame clones and drops some. The data hold roughly 130,000 clones, with 65% to 80% observed a single time. Sequencing input: PBMCs. These receptors were collected from a human donor in good health.

J is TRBJ1-4 and V is TRBV5-1; D unclear. The V gene's germline CDR1 is SGHRS and CDR2 YFSETQ. The V end was cut by 2 bases, the J end by 0 bases, with 8 bases between. The CDR3 is 15 residues long. CDR3: CASSLMGATNEKLFF. DNA for the CDR3: TGCGCCAGCAGCTTAATGGGAGCAACTAATGAAAAACTGTTTTTT. The full variable domain, completed using reference TRBV5-1 and TRBJ1-4, is KAGVTQTPRYLIKTRGQQVTLSCSPISGHRSVSWYQQTPGQGLQFLFEYFSETQRNKGNFPGRFSGRQFSNSRSEMNVSTLELGDSALYLCASSLMGATNEKLFFGSGTQLSVL.

In DNA form, the CDR3 reads TGTGCCAGCAGTGAATCACAGGGGTTCGACGAGCAGTACTTC. This encodes CASSESQGFDEQYF. The gene calls are TRBV25-1 and TRBJ2-7, with TRBD1 matching over 7 bases. The germline CDR1 and CDR2 sequences are MGHDK and SYGVNS. The ends lost 1 base at V and 5 bases at J; junction bases unmatched: 5. CDR3 length equals 14 residues.

The gene calls are TRBV29-1 and TRBJ1-4, with 10 bases that match TRBD1. There are 14 residues in the CDR3. Germline V CDR1 and CDR2: SQVTM, ANQGSEA. Unmatched junction bases numbered 7, after V lost 7 bases and J lost 5 bases. The CDR3: CSGLLDRGNEKLFF. CDR3 DNA: TGCAGCGGACTCCTGGACAGGGGGAATGAAAAACTGTTTTTT. Complete variable domain (other parts from reference TRBV29-1 and TRBJ1-4): SAVISQKPSRDICQRGTSLTIQCQVDSQVTMMFWYRQQPGQSLTLIATANQGSEATYESGFVIDKFPISRPNLTFSTLTVSNMSPEDSSIYLCSGLLDRGNEKLFFGSGTQLSVL.

The J gene is TRBJ1-1, the V gene TRBV4-1; D is uncertain. Germline V gene sequence: CDR1 MGHRA, CDR2 YSYEKL. V lost 1 base and J lost 7, with 13 bases in between. This CDR3 has 14 amino acids. CDR3 in DNA: TGCGCCAGCAGCCAAGTCGCGGGTTTATTTGAAGCTTTCTTT. Amino acid sequence: CASSQVAGLFEAFF.

The CDR3 loop reads CASSARDRGKTGELFF. In DNA form, the CDR3 reads TGTGCCAGCAGCGCCCGGGACAGGGGAAAAACCGGGGAGCTGTTTTTT. The chain joins TRBV9 to TRBJ2-2; the match to TRBD1 covers 10 bases. Germline CDR1 is SGDLS and CDR2 is YYNGEE. The CDR3 covers 16 residues. The ends lost 3 bases at V and 5 bases at J; junction bases unmatched: 7.

This clone was recorded once. The gene calls are TRBV7-9 and TRBJ1-4, with TRBD1 matching 11 bases. Losses at the gene ends were 5 bases for V and 8 bases for J; bases not matched to a gene: 10. CDR1 is SEHNR, CDR2 FQNEAQ, per germline (reference sequence). The CDR3 extends over 16 amino acids. CDR3 amino acids: CASSPVPDRGREKLFF. The CDR3, as DNA: TGTGCCAGCAGCCCGGTCCCGGACAGGGGGCGAGAAAAACTGTTTTTT.

The gene calls are TRBV4-1 and TRBJ2-3; TRBD2 aligns across 13 bases. The trim removed 4 bases at V and 0 bases at J, leaving 4 bases unmatched. The CDR3 contains 17 residues. The germline gives CDR1 MGHRA, CDR2 YSYEKL. The CDR3 protein is CASSPRGLAGSTDTQYF. Here the CDR3 DNA reads TGCGCCAGCAGCCCCAGGGGACTAGCGGGGAGCACAGATACGCAGTATTTT.

This clone has a handful of counts. V usage is TRBV6-5 and J usage is TRBJ1-5, with TRBD1 identical over 7 bases. This CDR3 is 15 amino acids long. Germline CDR1 is MNHEY and CDR2 is SVGAGI. V was clipped by 6 bases and J by 1 base; unmatched bases: 6. Here the CDR3 reads CASRATGTSNQPQHF. The CDR3 coding sequence is TGTGCCAGCAGGGCGACAGGGACGAGCAATCAGCCCCAGCATTTT.

The chain links TRBV4-1 to TRBJ2-7; a weak D match, TRBD2 (5 bases). V shed 6 bases and J shed 3 bases, with 18 bases lying between them. The CDR3 contains 15 residues. Germline V lookup: CDR1 MGHRA, CDR2 YSYEKL. The chain's CDR3 is CASSRRAAMVYEQYF. CDR3 nucleotides: TGCGCCAGCAGTCGCCGAGCGGCCATGGTCTACGAGCAGTACTTC.

The chain employs TRBV9 and TRBJ1-6; no clear D. V gave up 4 bases and J gave up 8 bases, with 16 bases separating them. This CDR3 region has 15 residues. The germline V gene encodes CDR1 SGDLS and CDR2 YYNGEE. The CDR3 coding sequence is TGTGCCAGCAGCCCAACCCGGGTCCCTGATTCACCCCTCCACTTT. This sequence encodes CASSPTRVPDSPLHF. The full variable domain, its missing parts supplied by reference TRBV9 and TRBJ1-6, is DSGVTQTPKHLITATGQRVTLRCSPRSGDLSVYWYQQSLDQGLQFLIQYYNGEERAKGNILERFSAQQFPDLHSELNLSSLELGDSALYFCASSPTRVPDSPLHFGNGTRLTVT.

J is TRBJ2-7 and V is TRBV19; perhaps TRBD1 as D (6 bases). CDR1 and CDR2 (germline): LNHDA, SQIVND (reference sequence). CDR3 length: 14 residues. V lost 9 bases, J lost 0 bases, and 15 bases lay in between. CDR3 DNA: TGTGCCAGCCGACAGGATCCTAGCTCCTACGAGCAGTACTTC. Its translation is CASRQDPSSYEQYF.

CDR3 protein: CATEEGYTF. In DNA form, the CDR3 reads TGTGCCACCGAGGAGGGCTACACCTTC. V is TRBV7-9 and J is TRBJ1-2; D is ambiguous. The CDR3 spans 9 residues. CDR1 is SEHNR and CDR2 is FQNEAQ in the germline V gene (reference sequence). V dropped 10 bases and J dropped 8 bases, with 8 bases sitting between them. The full variable domain, its missing parts supplied by reference TRBV7-9 and TRBJ1-2, is DTGVSQNPRHKITKRGQNVTFRCDPISEHNRLYWYRQTLGQGPEFLTYFQNEAQLEKSRLLSDRFSAERPKGSFSTLEIQRTEQGDSAMYLCATEEGYTFGSGTRLTVV.

This clone was recorded a few times. This chain links TRBV6-1 with TRBJ1-2; D perhaps matches TRBD1 (5 bases). The CDR3 sequence is 14 residues long. Germline-derived CDR1 and CDR2 are MNHNS and SASEGT. V lost 6 bases and J lost 7, with 18 bases in between. CDR3 DNA sequence: TGTGCCAGCAGCCAGTCGCAGGGTACGGGTGGCTACACCTTC. Its protein is CASSQSQGTGGYTF.

V usage is TRBV4-1 and J usage is TRBJ2-1; D possibly corresponds to TRBD2 (7 bases). The CDR3 sequence is 16 residues long. In germline, CDR1 is MGHRA, CDR2 YSYEKL. With 3 bases removed from V and 0 bases from J, the gap between germline ends came to 12 bases. As DNA, the CDR3 is TGCGCCAGCAGCCACCAGAGGGGGGGCTCCTACAATGAGCAGTTCTTC. Translation: CASSHQRGGSYNEQFF.